This is a list of T cell receptor beta chains from one sample in a study of cytomegalovirus exposure and HLA in healthy donors. Measured with immunoSEQ multiplex PCR; TCRdb has only the in-frame clones, and not every one. The sample has about 100,000 clones, about 95% seen once; the top ten hold approximately 1%. The sample comprised PBMCs. Source of these receptors: a woman aged 18-29 years in good health and CMV-seronegative. The CDR3 runs from the conserved cysteine through the conserved F or W. Each record gives: clone size, J gene, V gene, D gene, CDR3 DNA, CDR3 protein. The D gene is left open where the match is weak. Clone size, where shown, is once, few, many, or a class for clones that have expanded.

abundance: NA
j_gene: TRBJ1-2
v_gene: TRBV7-9
d_gene: TRBD1
CDR3nt: TGTGCCAGCAGCTTTTCGGGACAGGGATCTGGCTACACCTTC
CDR3aa: CASSFSGQGSGYTF

abundance: NA
j_gene: TRBJ2-5
v_gene: TRBV9
d_gene: TRBD1
CDR3nt: TGTGCCAGCAGCGGGGGACAGCCCCAAGAGACCCAGTACTTC
CDR3aa: CASSGGQPQETQYF

abundance: NA
j_gene: TRBJ2-7
v_gene: TRBV28
d_gene: NA
CDR3nt: TGTGCCAGCACCAATGGCGGGGAATGGGAGCAGTACTTC
CDR3aa: CASTNGGEWEQYF

abundance: NA
j_gene: TRBJ1-1
v_gene: TRBV4-2
d_gene: TRBD1
CDR3nt: TGTGCCAGCAGCCGAACCGGGACAGGGGGCGCGGACACTGAAGCTTTCTTT
CDR3aa: CASSRTGTGGADTEAFF

abundance: NA
j_gene: TRBJ2-2
v_gene: TRBV10-3
d_gene: NA
CDR3nt: TGTGCCATCAGTGAGTCGGGGCTCAACACCGGGGAGCTGTTTTTT
CDR3aa: CAISESGLNTGELFF

abundance: NA
j_gene: TRBJ2-3
v_gene: TRBV15
d_gene: TRBD1
CDR3nt: TGTGCCACCAGCGTCCGGGACAGCGAGACGAGCACAGATACGCAGTATTTT
CDR3aa: CATSVRDSETSTDTQYF

abundance: NA
j_gene: TRBJ1-1
v_gene: TRBV15
d_gene: NA
CDR3nt: TGTGCCACCAGCTCCTACAAGGCGGGGGAAGATGAAGCTTTCTTT
CDR3aa: CATSSYKAGEDEAFF

abundance: once
j_gene: TRBJ1-3
v_gene: TRBV11-3
d_gene: NA
CDR3nt: TGTGCCAGCAGCGGGGGGGGAAACACCATATATTTT
CDR3aa: CASSGGGNTIYF

abundance: NA
j_gene: TRBJ2-3
v_gene: TRBV30
d_gene: TRBD2
CDR3nt: TGTGCCTGGAGTGCACGGACTAGCGGTAGCACAGATACGCAGTATTTT
CDR3aa: CAWSARTSGSTDTQYF

abundance: NA
j_gene: TRBJ2-1
v_gene: TRBV7-6
d_gene: TRBD2
CDR3nt: TGTGCCAGCAGCCCCGGACTAGCAGAAAACAATGAGCAGTTCTTC
CDR3aa: CASSPGLAENNEQFF

abundance: NA
j_gene: TRBJ2-1
v_gene: TRBV19
d_gene: TRBD2
CDR3nt: TGTGCCAGTAGAAGACTAGCGGGAGGGGAGCGTTTTGAGCAGTTCTTC
CDR3aa: CASRRLAGGERFEQFF

abundance: NA
j_gene: TRBJ2-1
v_gene: TRBV30
d_gene: NA
CDR3nt: TGTGCCTGGTCCCACGAGGCTACTTCCTACAATGAGCAGTTCTTC
CDR3aa: CAWSHEATSYNEQFF

abundance: NA
j_gene: TRBJ1-2
v_gene: TRBV29-1
d_gene: TRBD1
CDR3nt: TGCAGCACGACAGGGGGAGGAGGTTATGGCTACACCTTC
CDR3aa: CSTTGGGGYGYTF

abundance: NA
j_gene: TRBJ1-1
v_gene: TRBV18
d_gene: NA
CDR3nt: TGTGCCAGCTCACCAGGGAGGGACACTGAAGCTTTCTTT
CDR3aa: CASSPGRDTEAFF

abundance: once
j_gene: TRBJ1-2
v_gene: TRBV28
d_gene: TRBD1
CDR3nt: TGTGCCAGCAGTTCGACCGGGACAGTAATCGGCTACACCTTC
CDR3aa: CASSSTGTVIGYTF

abundance: NA
j_gene: TRBJ2-3
v_gene: TRBV5-4
d_gene: TRBD2
CDR3nt: TGTGCCAGCCATACTAGCGGGAGGGCCCGCACAGATACGCAGTATTTT
CDR3aa: CASHTSGRARTDTQYF

abundance: NA
j_gene: TRBJ1-4
v_gene: TRBV7-2
d_gene: TRBD1
CDR3nt: TGTGCCAGCAGCCGCACAGGGGTGGGTGAAAAACTGTTTTTT
CDR3aa: CASSRTGVGEKLFF

abundance: NA
j_gene: TRBJ1-6
v_gene: TRBV9
d_gene: TRBD1
CDR3nt: TGTGCCAGCAGCGTACAGGGGGGTGGTAATTCACCCCTCCACTTT
CDR3aa: CASSVQGGGNSPLHF

abundance: NA
j_gene: TRBJ2-7
v_gene: TRBV6-1
d_gene: NA
CDR3nt: TGTGCCAGCAGTGACAGGGAGGTAAACGAGCAGTACTTC
CDR3aa: CASSDREVNEQYF

abundance: NA
j_gene: TRBJ1-2
v_gene: TRBV9
d_gene: NA
CDR3nt: TGTGCCAGCAGCTCCCGGGATGGCTACACCTTC
CDR3aa: CASSSRDGYTF

abundance: NA
j_gene: TRBJ2-5
v_gene: TRBV4-2
d_gene: TRBD2
CDR3nt: TGTGCCAGCAGCCAAGAGCGGGGGGTCCAAGAGACCCAGTACTTC
CDR3aa: CASSQERGVQETQYF

abundance: NA
j_gene: TRBJ1-5
v_gene: TRBV2
d_gene: NA
CDR3nt: TGTGCCAGCAGAAGGCATGAGGAAAGCAATCAGCCCCAGCATTTT
CDR3aa: CASRRHEESNQPQHF

abundance: NA
j_gene: TRBJ2-3
v_gene: TRBV5-1
d_gene: NA
CDR3nt: TGCGCCAGCAGCCTGGACAGGGAGGGCTCTAGCGCAGATACGCAGTATTTT
CDR3aa: CASSLDREGSSADTQYF

abundance: few
j_gene: TRBJ2-2
v_gene: TRBV30
d_gene: NA
CDR3nt: TGTGCCTGGAGTGGACCCCCATGGGAGGGGGTAACCGGGGAGCTGTTTTTT
CDR3aa: CAWSGPPWEGVTGELFF

abundance: NA
j_gene: TRBJ2-6
v_gene: TRBV27
d_gene: NA
CDR3nt: TGTGCCAGCAGTTCTTCCTCTGGGGCCAACGTCCTGACTTTC
CDR3aa: CASSSSSGANVLTF

abundance: NA
j_gene: TRBJ2-3
v_gene: TRBV19
d_gene: TRBD2
CDR3nt: TGTGCCAGTAGTAGAGGGGAGGGACTAGCGCACGACACAGATACGCAGTATTTT
CDR3aa: CASSRGEGLAHDTDTQYF

abundance: NA
j_gene: TRBJ1-2
v_gene: TRBV7-2
d_gene: TRBD1
CDR3nt: TGTGCCAGCAGCCGATTACAGGGGGTGGATGGCTACACCTTC
CDR3aa: CASSRLQGVDGYTF

abundance: NA
j_gene: TRBJ2-7
v_gene: TRBV5-4
d_gene: TRBD1
CDR3nt: TGTGCCAGCAGGGGACAGGGGATGACCGAGCAGTACTTC
CDR3aa: CASRGQGMTEQYF

abundance: NA
j_gene: TRBJ1-4
v_gene: TRBV9
d_gene: TRBD1
CDR3nt: TGTGCCAGCAGCAAACAGGGGGGCACTAATGAAAAACTGTTTTTT
CDR3aa: CASSKQGGTNEKLFF